This entry lists 9 T cell receptor beta chains sequenced from one sample in a study of metastatic and nonmetastatic thyroid tumors (dated by TCRdb to the early 2020s). No patient had received any treatment before thyroid surgery. Libraries were made using PCR. Instrument on record: Illumina HiSeq 4000. TCRdb ran its own pipeline on the public reads, namely fastp trimming at Q25 and MiXCR clone calling, and kept in-frame beta chains. The table for this sample lists some 13,000 clones; roughly 27% of them were counted only once. The leading ten clones occupy about a tenth of the sample. The material sequenced was tumor tissue. Every receptor here comes from a female donor with papillary thyroid cancer or a benign thyroid nodule (not recorded which). Some clones in this sample may be carry-over from other donors' samples.

This clone was detected only a few times. Here the CDR3 omits its conserved ending phenylalanine or tryptophan, so a read error is the likely source. The chain recombines TRBV10-1 with TRBJ2-3; TRBD1 matches 7 bases. After removal of 4 bases from V and 3 bases from J, the junction contained 10 bases not matched to a gene. Germline V lookup: CDR1 WNHNN, CDR2 SYGVQD (reference sequence). This CDR3 region has 16 residues. For the CDR3, the DNA is TGCGCCAGCAGTGGGCTTAGGTACAGGGGAACAGATACGCAGTATCTT. Residues: CASSGLRYRGTDTQYL.

The J gene is TRBJ2-7, the V gene TRBV30; 12 nucleotides match TRBD2. Trimming at V came to 0 bases and at J to 2 bases, leaving 2 bases not matched to a gene. This CDR3 has 15 residues. From germline, CDR1 is GTSNPN and CDR2 SVGIG (reference sequence). The CDR3 reads CAWSVRTSGTYEQYF. The CDR3 coding sequence is TGTGCCTGGAGTGTCAGGACTAGCGGGACCTACGAGCAGTACTTC.

By share, this clone ranks as medium-sized. This sequence joins TRBV30 and TRBJ1-6; D unresolved. CDR3 length: 14 residues. Trimming shortened V by 0 bases and J by 12 bases, and 15 bases separated the two germline ends. Germline loops: CDR1 GTSNPN, CDR2 SVGIG (reference sequence). The CDR3 region is CAWSVLEKGKPLHF. CDR3 nucleotide sequence: TGTGCCTGGAGTGTACTCGAGAAGGGCAAACCCCTCCACTTT.

J is TRBJ2-7 and V is TRBV12-3 or TRBV12-4; D remains ambiguous. Deletions cut 1 base from V and 1 base from J, with 2 bases between. CDR3 length: 12 residues. CDR3 nucleotide sequence: TGTGCCAGCAGTTTAGAGTCCTACGAGCAGTACTTC. This codes for CASSLESYEQYF.

This clone was observed many times. The chain uses TRBV7-8 and TRBJ2-2; 13 positions agree with TRBD2. The germline V gene encodes CDR1 SGHVS and CDR2 FQNEAQ. The CDR3 spans 16 residues. Losses at the gene ends were 6 bases for V and 4 bases for J; bases not matched to a gene: 5. This chain's CDR3 is CASRRTSGSLTGELFF. DNA for the CDR3: TGTGCCAGCAGGCGGACTAGCGGGAGTCTCACCGGGGAGCTGTTTTTT.

This clone was observed a handful of times. The chain couples TRBV6-1 to TRBJ2-6; D gene uncertain. CDR1 MNHNS and CDR2 SASEGT come from the germline V gene. V lost 2 bases, J lost 0 bases, and 5 bases lay in between. CDR3 size: 15 residues. The DNA of the CDR3 is TGTGCCAGCAGTGAAAGAAACTCTGGGGCCAACGTCCTGACTTTC. It encodes CASSERNSGANVLTF.

Worth noting for this clone: This may stem from a read error, because a much larger clone lies one nucleotide away. Other DNA sequences in the same sample also yield this CDR3. The CDR3 nucleotides are TGTGCCAGCAGCTCAACCGGCGGGTTTGAACACGCCGGTGAGCTGTTTTTT. It encodes CASSSTGGFEHAGELFF. The chain has TRBV11-1 and TRBJ2-2; a possible D gene is TRBD2 (5 bases). The CDR3 has 17 amino acids. Germline values: CDR1 SGHAT, CDR2 FQDESV (reference sequence). The whole variable domain, filled in from reference TRBV11-1 and TRBJ2-2, reads EAEVAQSPRYKITEKSQAVAFWCDPISGHATLYWYRQILGQGPELLVQFQDESVVDDSQLPKDRFSAERLKGVDSTLKIQPAELGDSAMYLCASSSTGGFEHAGELFFGEGSRLTVL.

As for this clone: An end of the junction differs from the germline gene, which may be a read error. The chain links TRBV11-3 to TRBJ1-1; maybe TRBD1 (5 bases). The CDR3 runs 11 residues. The germline V gene encodes CDR1 SGHNT and CDR2 YENEEA. The CDR3 nucleotides are TGTGCCTGCAGGGAACACGGTGAAGCTTTCTTT. Translating it yields CACREHGEAFF.

The chain joins TRBV7-9 to TRBJ1-6; D is uncertain. Germline loops: CDR1 SEHNR, CDR2 FQNEAQ (reference sequence). Between the trimmed V and J ends, which lost 4 bases and 7 bases, there was a span of 14 bases. This CDR3 is 15 amino acids long. Here the CDR3 DNA reads TGTGCCAGCAGCTCCCCCGGGGTGGTCAATTCACCCCTCCACTTT. It is translated as CASSSPGVVNSPLHF.